This passage covers 17 T cell receptor beta chains from one sample sequenced in a study of T cell clonotyping in hematopoietic cell transplantation (TCRdb year 2021). The protocol used for the library was the immunoSEQ multiplex PCR assay. Held by TCRdb, this immuneACCESS table contains in-frame sequences only and omits some clones. Under half of the omission traces to an unresolved V gene where checked; the cause of the rest is unknown. Within this sample are more than 65,000 clones, with 94% of them counted one time only. 1.6% of the sample is taken by the ten largest. The sample was peripheral blood mononuclear cells. The receptors originated from a man in his fifties in good health. Some clones in this sample may be carry-over from other donors' samples.

The rearrangement uses TRBV7-9 and TRBJ2-7; TRBD1 matches at 8 bases. CDR3 length equals 13 residues. Germline V CDR1 and CDR2: SEHNR, FQNEAQ (reference sequence). The junction had 6 bases not matched to a gene; V was cut back by 5 bases and J by 6 bases. CDR3 sequence reads: CASSHGQGREQYF. DNA of the CDR3: TGTGCCAGCAGCCACGGACAGGGACGCGAGCAGTACTTC.

The V call is TRBV7-2, the J call TRBJ2-7; 7 positions agree with TRBD1. V shed 7 bases and J 3 bases; nucleotides not matched to a gene: 6. Germline V gene sequence: CDR1 SGHTA, CDR2 FQGNSA. This CDR3 has 13 amino acids. The CDR3 region has the DNA TGTGCCAGCAACCCGGGACAGAGCTACGAGCAGTACTTC. Encoded protein: CASNPGQSYEQYF.

The CDR3 coding sequence is TGTGCCAGCAGTGACTCACAGGGGGCAGATACGCAGTATTTT. This gives the protein CASSDSQGADTQYF. The J gene is TRBJ2-3, the V gene TRBV6-4; TRBD1 matches at 8 bases. The CDR3 loop spans 14 amino acids. Trimming at V came to 0 bases and at J to 4 bases, leaving 0 bases not matched to a gene. Germline assignment: CDR1 MRHNA and CDR2 SNTAGT.

The V gene is TRBV6-5, the J gene TRBJ2-7; D tentatively reads TRBD1 or TRBD2 (5 bases each). The CDR3 spans 16 residues. Germline V gene sequence: CDR1 MNHEY, CDR2 SVGAGI. Deletions cut 0 bases from V and 1 base from J, with 13 bases between. CDR3 nucleotides: TGTGCCAGCAGTTACTCGGGGGTTTATACATCCTACGAGCAGTACTTC. It is translated as CASSYSGVYTSYEQYF.

The gene calls are TRBV28 and TRBJ2-7; no clear D. CDR3 length: 12 residues. Germline CDR1 reads MDHEN; CDR2 reads SYDVKM. V was clipped by 5 bases and J by 3 bases, with 8 bases between them. In nucleotides, the CDR3 is TGTGCCAGCAGTGCCTTAGGCTACGAGCAGTACTTC. The encoded protein is CASSALGYEQYF. The full variable domain, in which reference TRBV28 and TRBJ2-7 provide the parts outside the CDR3, is DVKVTQSSRYLVKRTGEKVFLECVQDMDHENMFWYRQDPGLGLRLIYFSYDVKMKEKGDIPEGYSVSREKKERFSLILESASTNQTSMYLCASSALGYEQYFGPGTRLTVT.

The rearrangement links TRBV4-2 to TRBJ2-1; D may be TRBD1 (5 bases). Germline V gives CDR1 LGHNA, CDR2 YNFKEQ. Trimming pared 4 bases from V and 5 bases from J, leaving 12 bases between. CDR3 length: 14 residues. DNA of the CDR3: TGTGCCAGCAGCCGACAGAGGTTGGACAATGAGCAGTTCTTC. It is translated as CASSRQRLDNEQFF.

This clone was detected once. The chain uses TRBV5-6 and TRBJ2-3; no clear D. Germline values: CDR1 SGHDT, CDR2 YYEEEE. This CDR3 contains 19 residues. Trimming shortened V by 4 bases and J by 3 bases, and 27 bases separated the two germline ends. The CDR3 region is CASSLLLVDSAARTDTQYF. The CDR3, as DNA: TGTGCCAGCAGCCTCCTTTTGGTCGACTCAGCAGCGAGAACAGATACGCAGTATTTT.

In its sample, this clone was seen once. The J gene is TRBJ2-7, the V gene TRBV9; D remains unclear. The V end lost 2 bases, the J end lost 0 bases, and 6 bases lay between the germline ends. This CDR3 comprises 13 residues. Germline V CDR1 and CDR2: SGDLS, YYNGEE. Here the CDR3 reads CASSVGDSYEQYF. The CDR3 DNA reads TGTGCCAGCAGCGTGGGTGACTCCTACGAGCAGTACTTC.

This sequence joins TRBV28 and TRBJ1-4, with D tentatively TRBD1 (5 bases). The CDR3 has 13 residues. V was pared by 2 bases and J by 8 bases, with 9 bases between. Germline V gene data show CDR1 as MDHEN and CDR2 as SYDVKM. The CDR3 DNA is TGTGCCAGCAGTTTAGGGGCGGGGGAAAAACTGTTTTTT. Its protein product is CASSLGAGEKLFF.

V usage is TRBV10-2 and J usage is TRBJ2-7; D remains ambiguous. The germline V gene has CDR1 WSHSY and CDR2 SAAADI. V lost 6 bases and J 0 bases, leaving 12 bases between the germline ends. The CDR3 is 14 amino acids. The CDR3 DNA reads TGCGCCAGCAGAGTGCAGGAGACCTCCTACGAGCAGTACTTC. Residues: CASRVQETSYEQYF.

Concerning this clone: The sample has other DNA sequences that encode this CDR3 too. This chain links TRBV29-1 with TRBJ2-7; maybe TRBD2 (6 bases). This CDR3 region has 12 residues. CDR1 and CDR2 from the germline V gene are SQVTM and ANQGSEA. Trimming stripped 3 bases from V and 3 bases from J, with 9 bases between. CDR3 bases: TGCAGCGTTGAGGTAGCGGACTACGAGCAGTACTTC. It yields the protein CSVEVADYEQYF.

The V and J genes are TRBV9 and TRBJ2-3; TRBD2 agrees at 8 bases. Germline V gene sequence: CDR1 SGDLS, CDR2 YYNGEE. The CDR3 runs 16 residues. J lost 6 bases, V lost 7 bases, and 16 bases had no gene match. CDR3 nucleotides: TGTGCCAGCGGACGGGGGGGGAGCGGCCCAGGGGATACGCAGTATTTT. Translation: CASGRGGSGPGDTQYF.

This clone was seen a handful of times. V gene TRBV10-3 combines with J gene TRBJ2-2, with TRBD1 identical over 10 bases. The CDR3 length is 13 residues. Germline V gene data show CDR1 as ENHRY and CDR2 as SYGVKD. V shed 8 bases, J shed 5 bases, and the junction held 2 bases outside the gene matches. The DNA for the CDR3 is TGTGCCATCGGGACAGGGGAAACCGGGGAGCTGTTTTTT. Translated, it gives CAIGTGETGELFF.

This sequence joins TRBV2 and TRBJ2-2; D not resolved. The germline V gene encodes CDR1 SNHLY and CDR2 FYNNEI. The V and J ends lost 7 bases and 0 bases respectively, with 9 bases between them. There are 14 residues in the CDR3. The CDR3 reads CASNLQSNTGELFF. DNA for the CDR3: TGTGCCAGCAATCTACAGTCGAACACCGGGGAGCTGTTTTTT.

This sequence joins TRBV28 and TRBJ1-4; TRBD1 matches 7 bases. V dropped 4 bases and J dropped 3; count of bases not matched to a gene: 2. The length of the CDR3 is 14 residues. Germline V gene sequence: CDR1 MDHEN, CDR2 SYDVKM. In DNA form, the CDR3 reads TGTGCCAGCAGTTCGCAGGGGGCTAATGAAAAACTGTTTTTT. Protein product: CASSSQGANEKLFF.

The chain combines TRBV19 with TRBJ1-1, with D maybe TRBD1 (5 bases). Germline-derived CDR1 and CDR2 are LNHDA and SQIVND (reference sequence). There are 16 residues in the CDR3. The ends were cut back, 5 bases at V and 4 bases at J, with 20 bases in the middle. The chain's CDR3 is CASSASGTASGTEAFF. The CDR3 region has the DNA TGTGCCAGTAGTGCGTCCGGGACCGCCTCGGGCACTGAAGCTTTCTTT.

The J gene is TRBJ1-1, the V gene TRBV5-4; D is ambiguous. V lost 7 bases, J lost 0 bases, and 13 bases lay in between. Germline CDR1 reads SGHNT; CDR2 reads YYREEE (reference sequence). This CDR3 spans 14 amino acids. The CDR3 DNA reads as TGTGCCAGCTCCGCGGGAGGGCTGAACACTGAAGCTTTCTTT. It yields the protein CASSAGGLNTEAFF.